This T cell receptor beta chain stems from a study of regulatory dendritic cells for organ transplantation (dated by TCRdb to the late 2010s). Study-wide context: The TCRbeta repertoires of sorted naive and memory CD4+ and CD8+ T cells were sequenced before and after allostimulation with regulatory or mature dendritic cells.

Naive T cells were sorted as CD45RA+ and memory T cells as CD45RO+ CD4+ or CD8+ cells by FACS. T cells for TCR sequencing came from a couple of healthy control subjects. For the mixed lymphocyte reactions, sorted T cell subsets left unstimulated acted as baseline controls. The Qiagen DNeasy Blood & Tissue Kit was used for extraction of genomic DNA. Worth noting for this clone: Its cognate antigen has yet to be identified. No qualities accompany the bases; no much larger clone lies one base away.

TCRbeta CDR3 regions were amplified by multiplexed two-step PCR using Vbeta-specific forward primers and Jbeta-specific reverse primers. TCRbeta libraries were sequenced on an Illumina instrument through the immunoSEQ service. The original pipeline was this. V, D and J genes were assigned using IMGT annotation, and counts were corrected for multiplex PCR bias using synthetic CDR3 analogues. The immunoSEQ Analyzer calculated repertoire clonality as one minus the normalized Shannon entropy. Whether a clone counted as expanded was decided by Fisher's exact test with Benjamini-Hochberg false discovery rate control and a two-tailed cutoff of P<0.01. Sourced from immuneACCESS, this table was stored by TCRdb with only in-frame sequences that have V and J called. A share of the clones is absent; for the studies checked, an unresolved V gene accounts for under half, and the remainder has no known explanation. V, J and clone size derive from that table, while D and trimming were established from the DNA sequence. Counted in this sample were around 19,000 clones; just under 75% of them appeared once. The ten largest clones capture around 0.99% of the sample.

The paper's findings and limits, for the study overall: Repertoires were highly diverse in naive CD4+ and CD8+ T cells, less diverse in memory cells, and most oligoclonal in memory CD8+ cells. Among the resting subsets, the most alloreactive TCR clonotypes were found in memory CD8+ T cells. Allostimulation expanded memory CD8+ clones in both subjects, but regulatory dendritic cells appeared to induce more limited expansion than mature dendritic cells. Sequencing was done in only a couple of subjects, and the authors reported considerable heterogeneity between individuals in the alloreactive memory CD8+ T cell pool.

The germline V gene (reference sequence) provides CDR1 LNHNV and CDR2 YYDKDF. The CDR3 holds 17 amino acids from the cysteine to the phenylalanine. The CDR3 DNA has 51 bases and is translated from base 1. V and J are truncated by 0 bases and 1 base respectively, leaving an intervening sequence of 14 bases. What was sequenced was memory CD4+ T cells from blood. Reading the label with the study, this specimen's cell subset or site is: CD45RO+ memory T cells. The TCR sequence derives from a human donor in good health. The chain is assembled from TRBV15 and TRBJ2-3; TRBD2 is a weak D gene call, 7 bases matching. The CDR3 has the sequence CATSRDLGGGGTDTQYF. The bases are TGTGCCACCAGCAGAGATCTGGGAGGGGGAGGCACAGATACGCAGTATTTT. Here the CDR3 is joined to the reference TRBV15 and TRBJ2-3 genes, and the full variable domain is: DAMVIQNPRYQVTQFGKPVTLSCSQTLNHNVMYWYQQKSSQAPKLLFHYYDKDFNNEADTPDNFQSRRPNTSFCFLDIRSPGLGDTAMYLCATSRDLGGGGTDTQYFGPGTRLTVL.